The clone carrying this TCR beta chain showed up just once. Its antigen is not identified. The sample originates from a study of blood T cells in healthy people across ages. For the second PCR, which ran for roughly 6 to 11 cycles, a sample-barcoded 5' primer and a J-beta primer mix were used. Every molecule of cDNA carried a tag from a template-switch adaptor with 12 random nucleotides. Sequencing yielded, for each sample, at least 2.5 million paired-end reads carrying CDR3. Via MiXCR, TCRdb re-called the 5' RACE reads, giving one row per CDR3 protein. The table records hundreds of thousands of distinct CDR3 sequences, about 61% of them present only once. General study findings and limits: Total diversity from one million sequenced T cells was likely underestimated.

The sequenced material came from blood. The receptor was isolated from a man aged 40-55 years in good health.

The CDR3: CASSKTGLAGYNEQFF. In nucleotides, the CDR3 is TGTGCCAGCAGCAAGACGGGACTAGCGGGCTACAATGAGCAGTTCTTC. The chain has TRBV9 and TRBJ2-1; 12 nucleotides agree with TRBD2. Germline-derived CDR1 and CDR2 are SGDLS and YYNGEE. This CDR3 comprises 16 residues. Losses at the gene ends were 4 bases for V and 3 bases for J; bases not matched to a gene: 5. The variable domain in full, completed from reference TRBV9 and TRBJ2-1, reads DSGVTQTPKHLITATGQRVTLRCSPRSGDLSVYWYQQSLDQGLQFLIQYYNGEERAKGNILERFSAQQFPDLHSELNLSSLELGDSALYFCASSKTGLAGYNEQFFGPGTRLTVL.